The 5 T cell receptor beta chains given below trace back to one sample, sequenced in a study of T-cell reconstitution after alpha-beta-depleted transplantation in children. Library preparation (for TCRbeta) was performed with unique molecular identifiers. TCRdb itself ran the PCR reads through MiXCR, one entry per CDR3 protein. The sample lists some 460,000 distinct CDR3 sequences, 15% to 20% occurring once. The sample here was PBMCs, mostly from graft donor cells, taken 360 days after TCRalphabeta/CD19-depleted stem cell transplant. The receptors stem from a boy in the first two years of life who had a stem cell transplant for Wiskott-Aldrich syndrome, so the T cells may come from the graft donor.

This clonotype was seen a few times. The CDR3 DNA reads as TGCGCCAGCAGCCCCCTCCCGGGGGGAATCACAGATACGCAGTATTTT. As protein: CASSPLPGGITDTQYF. The chain recombines TRBV4-3 with TRBJ2-3; 7 bases line up with TRBD2. CDR3 length: 16 residues. V shed 4 bases and J 2 bases; nucleotides not matched to a gene: 9. Germline V gene sequence: CDR1 LGHNA, CDR2 YSLEER.

This clonotype turned up a few times. The chain joins TRBV5-1 to TRBJ2-7; the D is unclear. CDR1 is SGHRS and CDR2 is YFSETQ in the germline V gene. The V and J ends lost 2 bases and 2 bases respectively, with 11 bases between them. The CDR3 has 14 residues. CDR3 coding DNA: TGCGCCAGCAGCTTTACTTCCGGAACCTACGAGCAGTACTTC. As protein: CASSFTSGTYEQYF. Supplemented by reference TRBV5-1 and TRBJ2-7, the full variable domain reads KAGVTQTPRYLIKTRGQQVTLSCSPISGHRSVSWYQQTPGQGLQFLFEYFSETQRNKGNFPGRFSGRQFSNSRSEMNVSTLELGDSALYLCASSFTSGTYEQYFGPGTRLTVT.

The chain uses TRBV20-1 and TRBJ2-2, with 9 nucleotides matching TRBD2. The CDR3 is 17 residues long. Germline-derived CDR1 and CDR2 are DFQATT and SNEGSKA (reference sequence). The V gene end was trimmed by 2 bases and the J gene end by 5 bases; junction bases not matched to a gene: 12. The CDR3 sequence is CSARSPAGGPMTGELFF. DNA of the CDR3: TGCAGTGCTAGATCCCCGGCGGGGGGGCCGATGACCGGGGAGCTGTTTTTT.

J is TRBJ2-5 and V is TRBV29-1; D gene uncertain. The CDR3 is 12 residues long. V lost 2 bases and J 2 bases, leaving 6 bases between the germline ends. The germline V gene has CDR1 SQVTM and CDR2 ANQGSEA. CDR3 sequence reads: CSVELQQETQYF. Written as DNA, the CDR3 is TGCAGCGTTGAACTCCAGCAAGAGACCCAGTACTTC.

In this sample, this clonotype turned up a few times. The rearrangement links TRBV11-2 to TRBJ1-1; 8 nucleotides align to TRBD1. This CDR3 has 19 residues. Trimming removed 5 bases from V and 0 bases from J; junction bases left unmatched: 17. From germline, CDR1 is SGHAT and CDR2 FQNNGV. In DNA, the CDR3 is TGTGCCAGCAGCCTTAGACGGACAGGGAGCCAGCCCCTGAACACTGAAGCTTTCTTT. Translating gives CASSLRRTGSQPLNTEAFF.